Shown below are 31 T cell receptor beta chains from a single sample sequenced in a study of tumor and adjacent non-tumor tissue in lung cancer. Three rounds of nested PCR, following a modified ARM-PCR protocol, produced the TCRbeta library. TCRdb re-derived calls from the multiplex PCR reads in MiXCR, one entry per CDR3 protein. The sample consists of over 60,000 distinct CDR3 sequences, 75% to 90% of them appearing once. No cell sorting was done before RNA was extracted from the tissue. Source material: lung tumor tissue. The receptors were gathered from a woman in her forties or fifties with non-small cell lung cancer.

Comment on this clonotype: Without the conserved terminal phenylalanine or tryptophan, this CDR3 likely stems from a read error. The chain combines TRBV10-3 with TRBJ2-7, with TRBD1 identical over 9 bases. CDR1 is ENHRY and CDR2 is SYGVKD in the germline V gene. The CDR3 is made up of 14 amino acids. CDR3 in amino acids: CVIRRDRDAYEQYL. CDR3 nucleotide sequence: TGTGTCATCAGGCGGGACAGGGACGCATACGAGCAGTACCTC.

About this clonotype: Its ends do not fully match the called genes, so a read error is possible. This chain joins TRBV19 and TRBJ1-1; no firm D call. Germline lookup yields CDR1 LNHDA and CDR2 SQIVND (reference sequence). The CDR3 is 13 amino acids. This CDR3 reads CAISSPTNTEAFF. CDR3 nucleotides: TGTGCCATTAGTTCTCCCACTAACACTGAAGCTTTCTTT.

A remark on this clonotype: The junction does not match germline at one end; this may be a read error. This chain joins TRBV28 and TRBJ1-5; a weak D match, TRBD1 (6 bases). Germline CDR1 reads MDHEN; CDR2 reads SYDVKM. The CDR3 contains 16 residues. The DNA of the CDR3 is TGTGCCAGCAGTTTGGCAGGGGCAGGTAGCTATCAGCCCCAGCATTTT. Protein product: CASSLAGAGSYQPQHF.

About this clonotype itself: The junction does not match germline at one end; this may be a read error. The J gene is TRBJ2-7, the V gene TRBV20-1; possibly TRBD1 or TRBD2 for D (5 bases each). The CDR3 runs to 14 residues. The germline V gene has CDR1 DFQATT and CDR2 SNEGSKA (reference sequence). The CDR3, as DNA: TGCAGTGCCCTCCCCGGGACGCAACCCTACGAGCAGTATTTC. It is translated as CSALPGTQPYEQYF.

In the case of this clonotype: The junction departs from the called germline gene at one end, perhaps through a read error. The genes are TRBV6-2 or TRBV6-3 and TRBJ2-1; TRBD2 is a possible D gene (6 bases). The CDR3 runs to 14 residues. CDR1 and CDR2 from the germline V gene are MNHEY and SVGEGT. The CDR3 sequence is CASRQGGTINEQFF. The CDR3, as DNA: TGTGCTAGCAGGCAGGGAGGTACTATCAATGAGCAGTTCTTC.

DNA of the CDR3: TGTGCAACCAGCAGAAGTCGGACCCAGTACTTC. Translation: CATSRSRTQYF. The rearrangement links TRBV6-1 to TRBJ2-5; no clear D. The V gene's germline CDR1 is MNHNS and CDR2 SASEGT. The CDR3 runs to 11 residues.

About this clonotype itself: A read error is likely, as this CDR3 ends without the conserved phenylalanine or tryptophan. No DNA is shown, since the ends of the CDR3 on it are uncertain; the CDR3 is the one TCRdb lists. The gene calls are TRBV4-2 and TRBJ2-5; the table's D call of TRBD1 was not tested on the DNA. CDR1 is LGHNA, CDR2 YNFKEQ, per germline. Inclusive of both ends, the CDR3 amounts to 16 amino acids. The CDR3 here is CSSSQGTGVARWTQNY.

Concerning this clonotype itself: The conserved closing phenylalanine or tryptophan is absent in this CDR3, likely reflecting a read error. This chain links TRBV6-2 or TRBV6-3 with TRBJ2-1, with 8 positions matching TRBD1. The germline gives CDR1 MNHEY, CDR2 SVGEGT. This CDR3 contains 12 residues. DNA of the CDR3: TGTGCCAGCAGTTTACAGGGGGATGAACAGTTCCTC. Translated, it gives CASSLQGDEQFL.

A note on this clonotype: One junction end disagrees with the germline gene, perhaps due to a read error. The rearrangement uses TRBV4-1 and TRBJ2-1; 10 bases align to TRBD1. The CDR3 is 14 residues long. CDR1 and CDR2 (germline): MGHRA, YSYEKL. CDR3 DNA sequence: TGCGCCAGCAGCCGGGGACAGGGGACGTATGAGCAATTCTTC. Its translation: CASSRGQGTYEQFF.

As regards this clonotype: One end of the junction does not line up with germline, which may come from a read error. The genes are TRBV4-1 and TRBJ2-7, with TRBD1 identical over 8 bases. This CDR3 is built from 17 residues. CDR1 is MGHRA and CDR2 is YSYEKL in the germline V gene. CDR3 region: CTSSQERIGTGFYGQYF. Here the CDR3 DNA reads TGCACCAGCAGCCAAGAAAGGATTGGGACAGGCTTCTACGGGCAGTACTTC.

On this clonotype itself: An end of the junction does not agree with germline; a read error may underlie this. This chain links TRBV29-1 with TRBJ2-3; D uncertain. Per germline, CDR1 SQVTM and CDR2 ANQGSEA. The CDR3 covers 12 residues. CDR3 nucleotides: TGCAGCGTTGGACATGGTGGTGATAGGCAGTATTTT. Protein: CSVGHGGDRQYF.

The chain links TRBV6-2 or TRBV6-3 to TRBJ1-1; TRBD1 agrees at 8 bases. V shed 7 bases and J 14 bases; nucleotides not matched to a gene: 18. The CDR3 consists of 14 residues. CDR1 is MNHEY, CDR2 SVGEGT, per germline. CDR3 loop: CASTQDRDDTGAFF. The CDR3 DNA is TGTGCCAGCACCCAGGACAGGGATGACACTGGAGCCTTCTTT.

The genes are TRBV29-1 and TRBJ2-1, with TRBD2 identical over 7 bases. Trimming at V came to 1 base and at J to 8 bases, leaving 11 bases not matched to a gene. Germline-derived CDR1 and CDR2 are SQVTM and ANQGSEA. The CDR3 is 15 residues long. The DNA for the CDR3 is TGCAGCGTTGAAGCTTTCCTAGCGGTACTGGATGAGCAGTTCTTC. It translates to CSVEAFLAVLDEQFF.

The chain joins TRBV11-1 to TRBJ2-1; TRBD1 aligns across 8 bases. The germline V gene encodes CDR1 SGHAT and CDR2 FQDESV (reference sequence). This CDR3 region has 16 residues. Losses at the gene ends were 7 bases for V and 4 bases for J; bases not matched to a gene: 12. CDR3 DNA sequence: TGTGCCAGCATATTAGTGGGACAGGTAGGGTACAATGAGCAGTTCTTC. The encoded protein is CASILVGQVGYNEQFF.

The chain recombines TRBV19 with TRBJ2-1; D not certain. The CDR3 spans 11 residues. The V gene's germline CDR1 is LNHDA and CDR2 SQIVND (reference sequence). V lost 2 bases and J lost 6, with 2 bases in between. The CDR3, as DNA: TGTGCCAGTAGTATATTCAATGAGCAGTTCTTC. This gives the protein CASSIFNEQFF.

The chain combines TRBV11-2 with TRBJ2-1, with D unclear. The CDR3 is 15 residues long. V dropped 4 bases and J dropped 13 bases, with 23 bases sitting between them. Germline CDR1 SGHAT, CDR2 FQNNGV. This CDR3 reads CASSYKTGIGAEQFF. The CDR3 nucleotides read TGTGCCAGCAGCTATAAGACCGGCATCGGCGCTGAACAGTTCTTC.

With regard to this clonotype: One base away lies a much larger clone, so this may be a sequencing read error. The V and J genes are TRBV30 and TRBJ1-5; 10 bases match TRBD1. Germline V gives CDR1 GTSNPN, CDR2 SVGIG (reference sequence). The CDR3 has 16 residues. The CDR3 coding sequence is TGTGCCTGGAAAGGACAGGGGGAACTTAGCAATCACCCCCAGCATTTT. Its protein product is CAWKGQGELSNHPQHF.

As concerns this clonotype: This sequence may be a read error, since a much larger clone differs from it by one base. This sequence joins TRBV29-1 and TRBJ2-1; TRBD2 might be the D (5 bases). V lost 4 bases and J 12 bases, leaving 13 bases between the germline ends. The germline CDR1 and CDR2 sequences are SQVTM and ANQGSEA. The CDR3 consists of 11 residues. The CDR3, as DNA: TGCAGCGTTGTTTCCGGGGATGGGCAGTTCTTC. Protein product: CSVVSGDGQFF.

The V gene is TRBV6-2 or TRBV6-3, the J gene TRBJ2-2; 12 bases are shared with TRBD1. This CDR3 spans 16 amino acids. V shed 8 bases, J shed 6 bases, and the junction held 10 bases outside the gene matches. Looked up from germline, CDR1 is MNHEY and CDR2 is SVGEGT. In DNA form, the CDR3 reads TGTGCCAGCTCACAACCGGGACAGGGGGCGTCCGGGGAGCTGTTTTTT. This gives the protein CASSQPGQGASGELFF.

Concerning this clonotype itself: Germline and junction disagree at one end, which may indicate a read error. The CDR3 DNA sequence: TGCAGTGCTCCATTGATCGGGGGCACAGATACGCAGTTTTTT. Amino acid sequence: CSAPLIGGTDTQFF. The chain employs TRBV20-1 and TRBJ2-3, with D perhaps given as TRBD1 or TRBD2 (6 bases each). Germline V gene lookup returns CDR1 DFQATT and CDR2 SNEGSKA (reference sequence). The CDR3 sequence is 14 residues long.

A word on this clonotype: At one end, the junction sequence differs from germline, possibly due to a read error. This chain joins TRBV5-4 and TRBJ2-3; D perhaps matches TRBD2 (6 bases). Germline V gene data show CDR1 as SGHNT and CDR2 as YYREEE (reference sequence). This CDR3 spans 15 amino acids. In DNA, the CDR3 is TGTGCCAGCAGCACAACTAGCTGTCCTACAGATACACAGTATTTT. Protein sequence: CASSTTSCPTDTQYF.

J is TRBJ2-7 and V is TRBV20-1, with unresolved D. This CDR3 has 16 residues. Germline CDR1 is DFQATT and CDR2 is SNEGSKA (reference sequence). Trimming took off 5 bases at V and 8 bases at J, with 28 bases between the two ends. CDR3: CSASETRADNSYKQYF. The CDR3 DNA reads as TGCAGTGCTTCCGAAACGAGAGCCGATAATTCGTACAAGCAGTACTTC.

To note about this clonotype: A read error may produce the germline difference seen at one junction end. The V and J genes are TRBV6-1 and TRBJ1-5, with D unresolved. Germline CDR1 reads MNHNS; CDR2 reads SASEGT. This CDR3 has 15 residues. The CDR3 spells CASSEVRQAPGPQHF. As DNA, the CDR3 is TGTGCCAGCAGCGAAGTTCGTCAGGCCCCAGGGCCCCAGCATTTT.

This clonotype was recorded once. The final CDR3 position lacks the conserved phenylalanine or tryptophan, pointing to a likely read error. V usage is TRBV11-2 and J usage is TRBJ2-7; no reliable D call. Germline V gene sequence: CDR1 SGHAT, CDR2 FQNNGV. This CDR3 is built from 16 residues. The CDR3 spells CTSSLGSEAGSYEQYL. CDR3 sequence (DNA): TGTACCAGCAGCTTAGGGTCAGAGGCCGGCTCCTACGAGCAGTACCTC.

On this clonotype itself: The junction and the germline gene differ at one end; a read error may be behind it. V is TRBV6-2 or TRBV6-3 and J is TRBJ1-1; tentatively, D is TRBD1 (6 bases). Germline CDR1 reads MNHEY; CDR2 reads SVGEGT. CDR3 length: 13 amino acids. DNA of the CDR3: TGTGCCAGCAGACACAGGGTTTTCGGTGAAGTTTTATTT. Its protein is CASRHRVFGEVLF.

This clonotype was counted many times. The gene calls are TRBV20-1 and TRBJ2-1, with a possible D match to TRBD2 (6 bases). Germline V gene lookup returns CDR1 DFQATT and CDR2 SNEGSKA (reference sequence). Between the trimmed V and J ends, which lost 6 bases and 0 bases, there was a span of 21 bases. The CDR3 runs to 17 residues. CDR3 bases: TGCAGTGCGATCGTCCCCCTTAGCGGACGCTCCTACAATGAGCAGTTCTTC. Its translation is CSAIVPLSGRSYNEQFF.

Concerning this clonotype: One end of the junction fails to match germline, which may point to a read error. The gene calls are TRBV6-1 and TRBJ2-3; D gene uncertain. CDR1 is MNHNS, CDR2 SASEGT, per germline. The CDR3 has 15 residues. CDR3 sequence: CASNESTPSTDTQYF. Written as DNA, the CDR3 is TGTGCCAGCAATGAGTCTACTCCTAGTACAGATACGCAGTACTTT.

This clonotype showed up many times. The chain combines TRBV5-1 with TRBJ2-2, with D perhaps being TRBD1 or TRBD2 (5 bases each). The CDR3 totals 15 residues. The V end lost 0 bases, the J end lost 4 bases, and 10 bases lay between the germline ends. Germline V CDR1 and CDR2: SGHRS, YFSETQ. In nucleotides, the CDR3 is TGCGCCAGCAGCTTGGGGGGGAGCGGCACCGGGGAGCTGTTTTTT. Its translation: CASSLGGSGTGELFF.

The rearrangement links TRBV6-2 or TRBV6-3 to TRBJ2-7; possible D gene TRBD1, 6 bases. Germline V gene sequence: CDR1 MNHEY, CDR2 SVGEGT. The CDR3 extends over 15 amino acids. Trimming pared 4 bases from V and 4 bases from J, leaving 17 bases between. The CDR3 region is CASSFYTGLLYEQYF. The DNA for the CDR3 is TGTGCCAGCAGTTTCTACACAGGGTTACTGTACGAGCAGTACTTC.

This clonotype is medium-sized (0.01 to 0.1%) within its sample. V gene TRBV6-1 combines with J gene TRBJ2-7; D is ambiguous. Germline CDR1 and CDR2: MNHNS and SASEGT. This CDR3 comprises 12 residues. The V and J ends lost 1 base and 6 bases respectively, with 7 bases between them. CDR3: CASSEVQTEQYF. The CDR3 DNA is TGTGCCAGCAGTGAAGTCCAAACCGAGCAGTACTTC.

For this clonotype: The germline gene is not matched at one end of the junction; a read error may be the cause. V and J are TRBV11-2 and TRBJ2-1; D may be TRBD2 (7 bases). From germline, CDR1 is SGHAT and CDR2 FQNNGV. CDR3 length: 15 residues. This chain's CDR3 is CASNNGGGGYNEQFF. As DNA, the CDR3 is TGTGCCAGCAACAATGGGGGAGGGGGTTACAATGAGCAGTTCTTT.